Described below is a single T cell receptor beta chain sequence and its context. The data originate from a study of blood T cell repertoires in COVID-19. Study as a whole: Material from acute and convalescent COVID-19 was sourced from the United States, Italy and Spain. In each case, the material was cDNA or gDNA derived from T cells, B-cell-depleted T cells, or PBMCs.

The V gene's germline CDR1 is SGDLS and CDR2 YYNGEE. There are 16 residues in the CDR3. The J segment lost 5 bases and the V segment lost 3 bases, leaving 14 bases of the junction unmatched. Under the authors' procedure: Amplification from reference gene primers served as the basis for estimated nucleated cell counts. Libraries were prepared by immunoSEQ multiplex PCR; TCRdb keeps only in-frame clonotypes and omits some of them. The D gene and trimming were derived from the DNA, and the V and J assignments and clone size from that table. The table shows approximately 240,000 clones, with about 85% occurring only once.

Sequences were obtained from peripheral blood. This TCR was recovered from a woman aged 18-35 years who had recovered from COVID-19. The chain employs TRBV9 and TRBJ2-7; the match to TRBD2 covers 7 bases. The CDR3 sequence is CASSAQSGEGRDEQYF. CDR3 nucleotides: TGTGCCAGCAGCGCCCAGTCCGGGGAGGGTCGGGACGAGCAGTACTTC.